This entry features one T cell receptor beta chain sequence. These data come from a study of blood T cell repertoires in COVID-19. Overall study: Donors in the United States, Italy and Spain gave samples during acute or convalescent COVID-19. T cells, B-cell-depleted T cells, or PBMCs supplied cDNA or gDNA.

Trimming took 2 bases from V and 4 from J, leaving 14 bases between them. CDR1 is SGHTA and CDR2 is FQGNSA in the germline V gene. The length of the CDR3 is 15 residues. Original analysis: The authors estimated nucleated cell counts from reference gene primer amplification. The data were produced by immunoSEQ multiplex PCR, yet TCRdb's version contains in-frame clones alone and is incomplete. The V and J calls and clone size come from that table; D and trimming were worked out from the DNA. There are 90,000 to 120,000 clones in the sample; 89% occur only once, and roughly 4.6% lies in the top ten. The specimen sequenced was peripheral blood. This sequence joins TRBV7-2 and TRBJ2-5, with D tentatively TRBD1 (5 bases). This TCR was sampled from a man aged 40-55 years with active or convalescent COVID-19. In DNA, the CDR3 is TGTGCCAGCAGCTTATGGAATAGGGGCCTAGAGACCCAGTACTTC. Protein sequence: CASSLWNRGLETQYF.